Following are 7 T cell receptor beta chains from one sample sequenced in a study of blood T cell repertoires in COVID-19 (dated by TCRdb to about 2020). Library preparation employed the immunoSEQ multiplex PCR assay. Drawn from immuneACCESS, this table holds only the in-frame rearrangements with V and J called that TCRdb kept. Clones are partly lost; checked studies trace under half to an unresolved V gene and leave the rest unexplained. Here the sample has 210,000 or so clones; around four fifths occur a single time. Around 18% of the sample rests with the top ten. The source material was peripheral blood. These receptor sequences come from a woman aged 80 or over with active or convalescent COVID-19.

The CDR3 reads CASSLFRDRGANGWMNTEAFF. The DNA for the CDR3 is TGTGCCAGCAGCTTATTTCGGGACAGGGGCGCGAACGGGTGGATGAACACTGAAGCTTTCTTT. The V and J genes are TRBV13 and TRBJ1-1; 10 nucleotides align to TRBD1. CDR1 is PRHDT and CDR2 is FYEKMQ in the germline V gene (reference sequence). V shed 2 bases, J shed 0 bases, and the junction held 18 bases outside the gene matches. The CDR3 is made up of 21 amino acids.

The chain combines TRBV7-9 with TRBJ1-6; D is unclear. This CDR3 is 12 amino acids long. CDR1 is SEHNR, CDR2 FQNEAQ, per germline (reference sequence). Trimming pared 1 base from V and 14 bases from J, leaving 9 bases between. CDR3: CASSLVAASLHF. CDR3 DNA sequence: TGTGCCAGCAGCTTAGTAGCGGCCTCCCTCCACTTT.

The chain is built from TRBV29-1 and TRBJ1-2, with D possibly matching TRBD1 (6 bases). This CDR3 has 11 residues. Trimming removed 7 bases from V and 2 bases from J, with 8 bases in between. The V gene's germline CDR1 is SQVTM and CDR2 ANQGSEA. Here the CDR3 reads CSAGQNYGYTF. The CDR3 region has the DNA TGCAGCGCCGGACAGAACTATGGCTACACCTTC.

This clone was seen once. V is TRBV28 and J is TRBJ2-4; the match to TRBD1 covers 9 bases. Germline-derived CDR1 and CDR2 are MDHEN and SYDVKM. Trimming removed 5 bases from V and 4 bases from J; junction bases left unmatched: 6. The CDR3 length is 15 residues. As DNA, the CDR3 is TGTGCCAGCAGTATTACGACAGGGGGGAAAAACATTCAGTACTTC. Translating gives CASSITTGGKNIQYF.

This clone appeared a few times. The chain combines TRBV5-1 with TRBJ1-2; tentatively, D is TRBD1 (6 bases). The CDR3 consists of 13 residues. The ends were cut back, 0 bases at V and 8 bases at J, with 11 bases in the middle. CDR1 and CDR2 from the germline V gene are SGHRS and YFSETQ. The CDR3 sequence: CASSLAIGGGYTF. The CDR3 DNA is TGCGCCAGCAGCTTGGCCATTGGGGGCGGCTACACCTTC.

This sequence joins TRBV18 and TRBJ1-4, with 7 bases fitting TRBD1. The germline CDR1 and CDR2 sequences are KGHSH and LQKENI. The CDR3 covers 16 residues. Losses at the gene ends were 2 bases for V and 0 bases for J; bases not matched to a gene: 3. CDR3 in amino acids: CASSPGQATTNEKLFF. The CDR3 DNA reads as TGTGCCAGCTCACCAGGACAGGCTACAACTAATGAAAAACTGTTTTTT. Together with reference TRBV18 and TRBJ1-4, the CDR3 gives the full variable domain: NAGVMQNPRHLVRRRGQEARLRCSPMKGHSHVYWYRQLPEEGLKFMVYLQKENIIDESGMPKERFSAEFPKEGPSILRIQQVVRGDSAAYFCASSPGQATTNEKLFFGSGTQLSVL.

The rearrangement links TRBV29-1 to TRBJ2-3; 7 nucleotides line up with TRBD2. The ends lost 7 bases at V and 7 bases at J; junction bases unmatched: 8. The CDR3 has 12 amino acids. Germline CDR1 SQVTM, CDR2 ANQGSEA. The DNA for the CDR3 is TGCAGCGGTCTACCCGGGGGGTATACGCAGTATTTT. This encodes CSGLPGGYTQYF.